The 6 T cell receptor beta chains below were found in one sample sequenced in a study of OX40 agonist ivuxolimab in advanced cancers. The data were produced by immunoSEQ multiplex PCR, yet TCRdb's version contains in-frame clones alone and is incomplete. The table lists about 76,000 clones, just under 85% of them singletons. This specimen was CD4+ or CD8+ T cells sorted from blood, taken in a trial of the OX40 agonist ivuxolimab. The receptors come from an adult with an advanced solid tumor such as melanoma, head and neck, liver or kidney cancer.

The chain joins TRBV9 to TRBJ2-1; the match to TRBD2 covers 7 bases. This CDR3 is 13 amino acids long. Looked up from germline, CDR1 is SGDLS and CDR2 is YYNGEE. J lost 7 bases, V lost 3 bases, and 4 bases had no gene match. CDR3 sequence: CASSGLADNEQFF. The CDR3 nucleotides read TGTGCCAGCAGCGGACTAGCAGATAATGAGCAGTTCTTC.

The J gene is TRBJ1-1, the V gene TRBV5-1; no clear D gene. The V gene's germline CDR1 is SGHRS and CDR2 YFSETQ. Trimming removed 0 bases at V and 0 bases at J, with 18 bases between. This CDR3 is 18 amino acids long. The DNA of the CDR3 is TGCGCCAGCAGCTTGGCCTTTGACGGTGGAGCTTTGAACACTGAAGCTTTCTTT. Protein: CASSLAFDGGALNTEAFF.

The rearrangement links TRBV19 to TRBJ2-2; TRBD1 aligns across 9 bases. The CDR3 is made up of 14 amino acids. Germline V gene sequence: CDR1 LNHDA, CDR2 SQIVND (reference sequence). V gave up 2 bases and J gave up 7 bases; unmatched junction bases: 2. In DNA, the CDR3 is TGTGCCAGTAGTATACGACAGGGGGGCGGGGAGCTGTTTTTT. It specifies CASSIRQGGGELFF.

This chain uses TRBV25-1 with TRBJ2-3, with 10 bases fitting TRBD2. Trimming at V came to 5 bases and at J to 3 bases, leaving 8 bases not matched to a gene. Germline V lookup: CDR1 MGHDK, CDR2 SYGVNS. The CDR3 spans 16 residues. The CDR3 DNA follows: TGTGCCAGCAGTCGTGTCCGGACTAGCGGAACAGATACGCAGTATTTT. Protein: CASSRVRTSGTDTQYF.

This chain joins TRBV30 and TRBJ2-2, with D maybe TRBD2 (6 bases). Germline values: CDR1 GTSNPN, CDR2 SVGIG (reference sequence). The CDR3 extends over 15 amino acids. Trimming took off 3 bases at V and 1 base at J, with 12 bases between the two ends. CDR3 sequence (DNA): TGTGCCTGGAGATCCTTGCGGGGGAACACCGGGGAGCTGTTTTTT. Protein: CAWRSLRGNTGELFF.

The rearrangement links TRBV7-2 to TRBJ2-7; D possibly corresponds to TRBD2 (6 bases). Germline V gene lookup returns CDR1 SGHTA and CDR2 FQGNSA. Trimming cost V 2 bases and J 3 bases, with 11 bases left between them. This CDR3 region has 14 residues. In DNA, the CDR3 is TGTGCCAGCAGCTTATTCATGGGGGGCTACGAGCAGTACTTC. Translated: CASSLFMGGYEQYF.